A single sample is the source of the 29 T cell receptor beta chains below, sequenced in a study of T cells in tuberculosis. Thawed, overnight-rested PBMC were stained with GMM-loaded CD1B tetramer, viability dye and anti-CD3, then sorted. C32 glucose monomycolate from Rhodococcus equi was loaded onto the CD1B tetramers. Sequencing used immunoSEQ multiplex PCR; TCRdb keeps in-frame clones, though not all of them. The data show tens of thousands of clones, with approximately 91% seen just once and 1.9% held by the top ten. Sequencing was performed on CD1b-GMM tetramer-negative cells sorted from PBMCs. These receptors were taken from an adult woman with latent tuberculosis.

The chain couples TRBV23-1 to TRBJ2-7; TRBD1 matches at 7 bases. TRBV23-1 is reported as an ORF; its role is uncertain. This CDR3 contains 16 residues. V shed 0 bases and J 5 bases; nucleotides not matched to a gene: 10. The CDR3 is CASSQSSDRNPDEQYV. CDR3 DNA sequence: TGCGCCAGCAGTCAATCGTCGGACAGGAATCCCGACGAGCAGTACGTC.

The chain couples TRBV6-5 to TRBJ1-3; tentatively, D is TRBD1 (5 bases). The length of the CDR3 is 14 residues. V was cut by 5 bases and J by 0 bases, with 8 bases left in between. Germline V CDR1 and CDR2: MNHEY, SVGAGI. CDR3 region: CASSQGHSGNTIYF. The CDR3 DNA reads as TGTGCCAGCAGTCAGGGCCACTCTGGAAACACCATATATTTT.

This sequence joins TRBV10-3 and TRBJ2-3, with 9 nucleotides matching TRBD2. The CDR3 is made up of 17 amino acids. Germline V gives CDR1 ENHRY, CDR2 SYGVKD. The junction had 14 bases not matched to a gene; V was cut back by 6 bases and J by 4 bases. CDR3 sequence (DNA): TGTGCCATCAGCACCCCCCTGGCTGCGGGGGGGGCAGATACGCAGTATTTT. It is translated as CAISTPLAAGGADTQYF.

This chain joins TRBV5-1 and TRBJ2-3, with 13 bases aligning to TRBD2. Germline V gene lookup returns CDR1 SGHRS and CDR2 YFSETQ. The CDR3 totals 17 residues. Unmatched junction bases numbered 9, after V lost 2 bases and J lost 6 bases. The CDR3 bases are TGCGCCAGCAGCTTTCTTAAACTAGCGGGGGGGCGTGATACGCAGTATTTT. It codes for CASSFLKLAGGRDTQYF.

CDR3 DNA: TGTGCCAGCAGTGAGAGTGACTACGAGCAGTACGTC. This sequence encodes CASSESDYEQYV. The V gene is TRBV2, the J gene TRBJ2-7, with D uncertain. CDR1 is SNHLY and CDR2 is FYNNEI in the germline V gene. V lost 3 bases and J 3 bases, leaving 6 bases between the germline ends. CDR3 length: 12 amino acids.

The rearrangement uses TRBV28 and TRBJ1-5; 7 bases match TRBD1. This CDR3 has 13 residues. Germline CDR1 MDHEN, CDR2 SYDVKM. V lost 6 bases and J lost 5; bases outside the gene matches: 4. CDR3 region: CASRGTAHQPQHF. The CDR3 DNA reads TGTGCCAGCAGAGGGACAGCTCATCAGCCCCAGCATTTT.

The chain couples TRBV5-1 to TRBJ2-5; no firm D call. The germline V and J ends were trimmed by 4 bases and 1 base, with 17 bases remaining between them. The CDR3 length is 16 residues. Germline loops: CDR1 SGHRS, CDR2 YFSETQ. The CDR3 DNA is TGCGCCAGCAGCCCCGGCACTCTAGACCTCCAAGAGACCCAGTACTTC. Its translation: CASSPGTLDLQETQYF.

The CDR3, as DNA: TGTGCCAGCAGCTTAGCAGCAGGCCAGGGGGCTGGCTCCTATGGCTACACCTTC. Protein sequence: CASSLAAGQGAGSYGYTF. V is TRBV7-2 and J is TRBJ1-2; TRBD1 matches 8 bases. The CDR3 totals 18 residues. The germline CDR1 and CDR2 sequences are SGHTA and FQGNSA. J was trimmed by 4 bases and V by 0 bases; bases with no gene match: 13.

The chain couples TRBV19 to TRBJ1-5; weak D call: TRBD1 (5 bases). This CDR3 has 13 amino acids. Germline-derived CDR1 and CDR2 are LNHDA and SQIVND (reference sequence). The V and J ends lost 1 base and 8 bases respectively, with 9 bases between them. Written as DNA, the CDR3 is TGTGCCAGTAGTATAGGGGGCTGGGAGCCCCAGCATTTT. Translated: CASSIGGWEPQHF.

The V and J genes are TRBV2 and TRBJ1-1; TRBD1 matches 10 bases. CDR1 is SNHLY and CDR2 is FYNNEI in the germline V gene. V shed 3 bases and J 3 bases; nucleotides not matched to a gene: 4. The CDR3 consists of 15 residues. The CDR3, as DNA: TGTGCCAGCAGTGAGACGACAGGGGGCTACACTGAAGCTTTCTTT. It yields the protein CASSETTGGYTEAFF.

The rearrangement uses TRBV27 and TRBJ1-6, with D uncertain. This CDR3 comprises 13 residues. Trimming stripped 2 bases from V and 7 bases from J, with 6 bases between. Germline V CDR1 and CDR2: MNHEY, SMNVEV (reference sequence). CDR3 bases: TGTGCCAGCAGTTTAGGGCCAAATTCACCCCTCCACTTT. Translating it yields CASSLGPNSPLHF.

The chain uses TRBV28 and TRBJ2-7; TRBD2 aligns across 8 bases. In germline, CDR1 is MDHEN, CDR2 SYDVKM. The CDR3 covers 15 residues. Germline trimming cut 8 bases from V and 0 bases from J; bases unmatched to any gene: 9. CDR3 bases: TGTGCCAGCCCCGGGGGGGGGCGCAGCTCCTACGAGCAGTACGTC. Amino acid sequence: CASPGGGRSSYEQYV.

The V and J genes are TRBV21-1 and TRBJ1-4. TRBV21-1 is shown as a pseudogene. This CDR3 region has 15 residues. CDR3: CASSKRVGNNEKLFF. The CDR3 nucleotides read TGTGCCAGCAGCAAACGGGTAGGCAATAATGAAAAACTGTTTTTT.

The genes are TRBV7-2 and TRBJ2-2; possible D gene TRBD1, 6 bases. This CDR3 spans 13 amino acids. V was shortened by 4 bases and J by 6 bases, with 9 bases between the two germline ends. Germline V gene data show CDR1 as SGHTA and CDR2 as FQGNSA. The CDR3 reads CASSSQGPGELFF. The CDR3 DNA reads TGTGCCAGCAGCTCACAGGGTCCCGGGGAGCTGTTTTTT.

The V gene is TRBV28, the J gene TRBJ2-5, with 8 bases matching TRBD1. The germline V gene encodes CDR1 MDHEN and CDR2 SYDVKM. There are 17 residues in the CDR3. With 6 bases clipped from V and 5 bases from J, the junction kept 17 bases outside the gene matches. CDR3 residues: CASRELGTGLSRETQYF. The CDR3 nucleotides are TGTGCCAGCAGGGAATTAGGGACAGGTCTGAGTCGGGAGACCCAGTACTTC.

This clone appeared once. The V call is TRBV6-5, the J call TRBJ2-7; possibly TRBD2 for D (6 bases). Germline V gene sequence: CDR1 MNHEY, CDR2 SVGAGI. The CDR3 loop spans 14 amino acids. Trimming removed 7 bases at V and 0 bases at J, with 13 bases between. The CDR3 loop is CASTRGRNSYEQYF. CDR3 in DNA: TGTGCCAGCACGCGGGGACGGAACTCCTACGAGCAGTACTTC.

J is TRBJ1-1 and V is TRBV10-3, with D hard to call. Germline V gene data show CDR1 as ENHRY and CDR2 as SYGVKD. V was trimmed by 6 bases and J by 7 bases, leaving 24 bases between them. The CDR3 totals 16 residues. CDR3 coding DNA: TGTGCCATCAGCCCTGGTCGTGACCCAAGCGCTTATGAAGCTTTCTTT. Encoded protein: CAISPGRDPSAYEAFF.

This chain links TRBV27 with TRBJ2-7; D possibly corresponds to TRBD1 (5 bases). The CDR3 has 16 amino acids. Trimming cost V 2 bases and J 0 bases, with 14 bases left between them. From germline, CDR1 is MNHEY and CDR2 SMNVEV (reference sequence). The CDR3 DNA follows: TGTGCCAGCAGTTTAGGTTCGACAGCCGACTCCTACGAGCAGTACTTC. It encodes CASSLGSTADSYEQYF.

V gene TRBV14 combines with J gene TRBJ1-1; possibly TRBD1 for D (6 bases). The length of the CDR3 is 13 residues. Germline CDR1 reads SGHDN; CDR2 reads FVKESK. Trimming removed 0 bases from V and 10 bases from J, with 12 bases in between. As DNA, the CDR3 is TGTGCCAGCAGCCAAGATCTACAGGGTAGAGCTTTCTTT. Translating it yields CASSQDLQGRAFF.

J is TRBJ2-7 and V is TRBV7-4, with TRBD1 matching over 8 bases. The CDR3 totals 18 residues. V shed 1 base, J shed 1 base, and the junction held 12 bases outside the gene matches. CDR1 and CDR2 from the germline V gene are SGHVT and SQSDAQ. The CDR3 nucleotides read TGTGCCAGCAGCTTAGAGGGTTCGGCAGGGGGCGCGTCCTACGAGCAGTACGTC. Protein: CASSLEGSAGGASYEQYV.

The rearrangement joins TRBV2 to TRBJ2-1, with D possibly being TRBD1 (6 bases). The V end lost 4 bases, the J end lost 8 bases, and 12 bases lay between the germline ends. The length of the CDR3 is 13 residues. Germline CDR1 and CDR2: SNHLY and FYNNEI. The CDR3 here is CASSVQGGHEQFF. The CDR3 DNA follows: TGTGCCAGCAGTGTACAGGGCGGCCATGAGCAGTTCTTC.

The chain combines TRBV6-4 with TRBJ1-1; D unclear. Germline V gives CDR1 MRHNA, CDR2 SNTAGT. The germline V and J ends were trimmed by 3 bases and 1 base, with 6 bases remaining between them. The CDR3 loop spans 13 amino acids. The CDR3 loop reads CASSEQTNTEAFF. CDR3 coding DNA: TGTGCCAGCAGTGAACAGACGAACACTGAAGCTTTCTTT.

This clone has just one count. V and J are TRBV12-5 and TRBJ2-2; 8 bases map to TRBD2. There are 17 residues in the CDR3. V trimming: 5 bases; J trimming: 0 bases; junction bases outside the gene matches: 8. CDR1 is LGHNT and CDR2 is FRNRAP in the germline V gene. CDR3 amino acids: CASGPRGGRANTGELFF. In nucleotides, the CDR3 is TGTGCTAGTGGTCCACGGGGGGGCAGAGCGAACACCGGGGAGCTGTTTTTT.

V gene TRBV6-5 combines with J gene TRBJ1-2; D might be TRBD1 (6 bases). The length of the CDR3 is 14 residues. The germline V gene encodes CDR1 MNHEY and CDR2 SVGAGI. V was clipped by 5 bases and J by 5 bases, with 15 bases between them. The CDR3 loop is CASSPRRGYYGYTF. CDR3 bases: TGTGCCAGCAGTCCCCGCAGGGGCTATTATGGCTACACCTTC.

V and J are TRBV11-3 and TRBJ2-1; TRBD2 is a possible D gene (6 bases). V was trimmed by 0 bases and J by 4 bases, leaving 7 bases between them. This CDR3 comprises 14 residues. The V gene's germline CDR1 is SGHNT and CDR2 YENEEA. The CDR3 nucleotides are TGTGCCAGCAGCTTAGAGGGGGGATACAATGAGCAGTTCTTC. Translation gives CASSLEGGYNEQFF.

The rearrangement links TRBV27 to TRBJ1-4; weak D call: TRBD1 (5 bases). This CDR3 contains 13 residues. Trimming cost V 6 bases and J 3 bases, with 8 bases left between them. CDR1 is MNHEY and CDR2 is SMNVEV in the germline V gene (reference sequence). The CDR3 spells CASRGPSNEKLFF. The CDR3 region has the DNA TGTGCCAGCAGGGGGCCATCTAATGAAAAACTGTTTTTT.

The rearrangement uses TRBV14 and TRBJ1-6; D not certain. Trimming cost V 2 bases and J 5 bases, with 10 bases left between them. The CDR3 spans 15 residues. Germline V CDR1 and CDR2: SGHDN, FVKESK. The CDR3 region has the DNA TGTGCCAGCAGCCAACGGACTGGGAATAATTCACCCCTCCACTTT. Its protein is CASSQRTGNNSPLHF. The variable domain in full, with the rest retrieved from reference TRBV14 and TRBJ1-6, is EAGVTQFPSHSVIEKGQTVTLRCDPISGHDNLYWYRRVMGKEIKFLLHFVKESKQDESGMPNNRFLAERTGGTYSTLKVQPAELEDSGVYFCASSQRTGNNSPLHFGNGTRLTVT.

V usage is TRBV5-4 and J usage is TRBJ2-1; D possibly corresponds to TRBD1 (6 bases). V lost 1 base, J lost 5 bases, and 16 bases lay in between. The CDR3 covers 16 residues. Germline-derived CDR1 and CDR2 are SGHNT and YYREEE (reference sequence). The CDR3 DNA reads TGTGCCAGCAGCTTGTACCTCAGGGGTAAGGACAATGAGCAGTTCTTC. Protein sequence: CASSLYLRGKDNEQFF.

This clone showed up just once. V gene TRBV7-2 combines with J gene TRBJ2-2, with TRBD2 identical over 16 bases. The ends lost 5 bases at V and 4 bases at J; junction bases unmatched: 7. Germline loops: CDR1 SGHTA, CDR2 FQGNSA. This CDR3 has 18 amino acids. The CDR3 region is CASSRGLAGGRVTGELFF. CDR3 bases: TGTGCCAGCAGCCGGGGACTAGCGGGGGGGCGGGTCACCGGGGAGCTGTTTTTT.